One sample yielded the 7 T cell receptor beta chains listed below, sequenced in a study of vaccination effects on CD4 cells after COVID-19. Before any sequencing was done, the ViraFEST assay used viral peptide pools to expand antigen-specific CD4+ T cells. Investigators separated out CD4+ T cells once approximately 9 days of culture had passed. It was between March and December 2020 that the person had a SARS-CoV-2 infection confirmed by PCR. No antigen is known for these receptors. The assay was immunoSEQ multiplex PCR, and TCRdb's table has in-frame clones only and misses some. The table includes 21,000 or so clones, over 65% detected once. Specimen: CD4+ T cells from PBMCs cultured with a peptide pool, collected before COVID-19 vaccination. The receptors come from a human donor who had a prior SARS-CoV-2 infection.

The gene calls are TRBV20-1 and TRBJ2-1, with a possible D match to TRBD2 (7 bases). CDR1 and CDR2 (germline): DFQATT, SNEGSKA (reference sequence). Trimming left V 3 bases short and J 4 bases short, with 19 bases between. This CDR3 comprises 16 residues. As DNA, the CDR3 is TGCAGTGCTAGTACAACTTTGCGGGGGCTATACAATGAGCAGTTCTTC. This gives the protein CSASTTLRGLYNEQFF.

This clone was picked up a small number of times. This chain uses TRBV6-4 with TRBJ2-1; no clear D gene. The CDR3 contains 15 residues. The germline CDR1 and CDR2 sequences are MRHNA and SNTAGT. The V end lost 5 bases, the J end lost 2 bases, and 13 bases lay between the germline ends. The CDR3 protein is CASSPSLGTYNEQFF. DNA of the CDR3: TGTGCCAGCAGTCCCTCGCTGGGGACCTACAATGAGCAGTTCTTC.

The chain carries TRBV18 and TRBJ2-1, with D possibly called TRBD1 or TRBD2 (5 bases each). CDR3 size: 15 residues. Germline V CDR1 and CDR2: KGHSH, LQKENI. Trimming took off 3 bases at V and 5 bases at J, with 14 bases between the two ends. CDR3 nucleotides: TGTGCCAGCTCACCTATCCAGAGGGGCGACAATGAGCAGTTCTTC. Protein: CASSPIQRGDNEQFF.

As to this clone: The same CDR3 also results from other DNA sequences found in this sample. The chain employs TRBV7-2 and TRBJ2-5; the D is unclear. Germline loops: CDR1 SGHTA, CDR2 FQGNSA. The CDR3 is 14 amino acids. The germline V and J ends were trimmed by 1 base and 2 bases, with 8 bases remaining between them. CDR3 sequence: CASSLVAAQETQYF. CDR3 DNA: TGTGCCAGCAGCTTAGTGGCAGCACAAGAGACCCAGTACTTC.

J is TRBJ2-2 and V is TRBV9; D not certain. The V and J ends lost 3 bases and 3 bases respectively, with 9 bases between them. Looked up from germline, CDR1 is SGDLS and CDR2 is YYNGEE. There are 14 residues in the CDR3. In DNA, the CDR3 is TGTGCCAGCAGCGCCCAGGTGTACACCGGGGAGCTGTTTTTT. This gives the protein CASSAQVYTGELFF. Looking up the rest from reference TRBV9 and TRBJ2-2 gives the full variable domain: DSGVTQTPKHLITATGQRVTLRCSPRSGDLSVYWYQQSLDQGLQFLIQYYNGEERAKGNILERFSAQQFPDLHSELNLSSLELGDSALYFCASSAQVYTGELFFGEGSRLTVL.

CDR3 sequence: CASSLGLAGYNEQFF. CDR3 bases: TGTGCCAGCAGCTTGGGACTAGCGGGTTACAATGAGCAGTTCTTC. The chain joins TRBV5-4 to TRBJ2-1; TRBD2 matches at 10 bases. Germline loops: CDR1 SGHNT, CDR2 YYREEE (reference sequence). Trimming at V came to 0 bases and at J to 4 bases, leaving 1 base not matched to a gene. The length of the CDR3 is 15 residues.

This chain joins TRBV30 and TRBJ1-2; TRBD1 might be the D (5 bases). V was trimmed by 6 bases and J by 5 bases, leaving 16 bases between them. CDR1 is GTSNPN, CDR2 SVGIG, per germline (reference sequence). The CDR3 loop spans 13 amino acids. Here the CDR3 reads CACPFRRAYGYTF. Written as DNA, the CDR3 is TGTGCCTGTCCCTTCCGCAGGGCTTATGGCTACACCTTC.